The subject of this entry is one TCR beta chain. Measured with immunoSEQ multiplex PCR; TCRdb has only the in-frame clones, and not every one. Counted here are more than 200,000 clones, around 86% occurring once; the ten biggest clones make up approximately 7.3%. Participants were aged about 18 to 90 years, lived in around 25 US areas, and enrolled virtually. V gave up 4 bases and J gave up 4 bases; unmatched junction bases: 7. Germline assignment: CDR1 KGHDR and CDR2 SFDVKD. The length of the CDR3 is 15 residues. These data come from a study of blood T cell repertoires in COVID-19. Overall study: Donors of Cohort 3 who recovered were those that had two negative PCRs, clearance, or symptom resolution. Both acute and convalescent COVID-19 samples were obtained from the United States, Italy and Spain.

Sequenced: PBMCs or T cells enriched from blood (not recorded which). The sequence came from a young man in a cohort exposed to, infected with or recovered from COVID-19 (not recorded which). The chain employs TRBV24-1 and TRBJ1-2; 8 nucleotides align to TRBD1. CDR3 residues: CATSDPSGTGYGYTF. The CDR3 DNA sequence: TGTGCCACCAGTGACCCTTCCGGGACAGGCTATGGCTACACCTTC.